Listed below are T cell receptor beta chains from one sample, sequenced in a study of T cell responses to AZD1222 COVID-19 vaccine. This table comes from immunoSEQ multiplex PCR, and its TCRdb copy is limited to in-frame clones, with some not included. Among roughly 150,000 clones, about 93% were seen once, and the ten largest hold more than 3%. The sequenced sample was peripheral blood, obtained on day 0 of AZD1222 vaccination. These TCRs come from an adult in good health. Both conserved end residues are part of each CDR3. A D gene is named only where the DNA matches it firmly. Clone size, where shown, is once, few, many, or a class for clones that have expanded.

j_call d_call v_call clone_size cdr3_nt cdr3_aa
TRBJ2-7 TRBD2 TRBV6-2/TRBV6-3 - TGTGCCAGCAGTTCGGGACTAGTGACCTACGAGCAGTACTTC CASSSGLVTYEQYF
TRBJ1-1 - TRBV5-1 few TGCGCCAGCAGGTCCGCGGGGGGGCTGAACACTGAAGCTTTCTTT CASRSAGGLNTEAFF
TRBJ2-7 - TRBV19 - TGTGCCAGTAGGGACAGATCCCTCAACGAGCAGTACTTC CASRDRSLNEQYF
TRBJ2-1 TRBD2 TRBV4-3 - TGCGCCAGCAGCCAAGATAGGGTTAGCGGGAGCAATGAGCAGTTCTTC CASSQDRVSGSNEQFF
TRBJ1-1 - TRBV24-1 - TGTGCCACCGCCTCAGCCGCGGGGACTGAAGCTTTCTTT CATASAAGTEAFF
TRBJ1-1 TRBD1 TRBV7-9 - TGTGCCAGCAGCTCCGGACAGGGGGCCCCTGAAGCTTTCTTT CASSSGQGAPEAFF
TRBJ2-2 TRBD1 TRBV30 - TGTGCCTGGAATCGACAGGGAGTCGGGGAGCTGTTTTTT CAWNRQGVGELFF
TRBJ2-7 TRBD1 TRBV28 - TGTGCCAGCAGTACAGGGGCCGAGCAGTACTTC CASSTGAEQYF
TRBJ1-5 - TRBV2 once TGTGCCAGCAAGGGTAACCTCAACCAGCCCCAGCATTTT CASKGNLNQPQHF
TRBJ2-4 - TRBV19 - TGTGCCAGTAGTATGTTTGGGAAAAACATTCAGTACTTC CASSMFGKNIQYF
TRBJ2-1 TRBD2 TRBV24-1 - TGTGCCACCAGTGATCCGCCCGGGTCTAGCGGGAAAGTGCAGTTCTTC CATSDPPGSSGKVQFF
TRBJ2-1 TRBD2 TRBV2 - TGTGCCAGCATCAGGGCGGGGGATGAGCAGTTCTTC CASIRAGDEQFF
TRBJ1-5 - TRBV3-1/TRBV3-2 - TGTGCCAGCAGCCAAGGAGGGGACTCATGGAGGGTCAGCAATCAGCCCCAGCATTTT CASSQGGDSWRVSNQPQHF
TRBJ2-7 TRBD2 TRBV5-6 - TGTGCCAGCAGCTTGGGTCTAGGGCTAGCGGGAGTATACGAGCAGTACTTC CASSLGLGLAGVYEQYF
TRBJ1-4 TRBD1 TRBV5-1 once TGCGCCAGCAGCTTGGTGGGACAGGTGGACGAAAAACTGTTTTTT CASSLVGQVDEKLFF
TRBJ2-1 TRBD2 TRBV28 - TGTGCCAGCAGTTTCAGCGGGAGGACCTACAATGAGCAGTTCTTC CASSFSGRTYNEQFF
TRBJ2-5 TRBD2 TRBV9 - TGTGCCAGCAGCTCTCGACTAGCGAGGGGGGAGACCCAGTACTTC CASSSRLARGETQYF
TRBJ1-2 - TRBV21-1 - TGTGCCACAGGAAAAGCCTTTCCCCTTCAGGGCTACACCTTC CATGKAFPLQGYTF
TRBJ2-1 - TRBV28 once TGTGCCAGCAGTTCCACGTACCAATACAATGAGCAGTTCTTC CASSSTYQYNEQFF
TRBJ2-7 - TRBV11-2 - TGTGCCAGCAGCTTACCGCAGTATCCCTACGAGCAGTACTTC CASSLPQYPYEQYF
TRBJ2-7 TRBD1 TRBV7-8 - TGTGCCAGCAGCCCCGCCCTTCGGACAGGGGGCATGTACGAGCAGTACTTC CASSPALRTGGMYEQYF
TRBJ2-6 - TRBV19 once TGTGCCAGTAGTACAGGAACTGGGGCCAACGTCCTGACTTTC CASSTGTGANVLTF
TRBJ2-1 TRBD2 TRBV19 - TGTGCCACCCGACCCGGGAGGGTCGGTGATGAGCAGTTCTTC CATRPGRVGDEQFF
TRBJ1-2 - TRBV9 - TGTGCCAGCAGCGTAGATACCGACGCGAACTATGGCTACACCTTC CASSVDTDANYGYTF
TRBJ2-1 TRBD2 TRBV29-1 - TGCAGCGTCCGGACTAGCGGGAGAGGGGAGCAGTTCTTC CSVRTSGRGEQFF
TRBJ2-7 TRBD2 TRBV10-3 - TGTGCCATCAGTGAGGTCCTAGCGGGTGGGTACGAGCAGTACTTC CAISEVLAGGYEQYF
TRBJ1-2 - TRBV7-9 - TGTGCCAGCAGCATCCAGGGGAGCAAGGTTGGCTACACCTTC CASSIQGSKVGYTF